The 16 T cell receptor beta chains presented below share a single source sample, sequenced in a study of PD-1 blockade in classical Hodgkin lymphoma. Assay used: immunoSEQ multiplex PCR; TCRdb lists only in-frame clones, some missing. The sample lists 90,000 or so clones, around 80% occurring once. Stated time point: cycle 4 day 1 (C4D1), after less than 7 weeks of nivolumab. Autologous stem cell transplantation was followed by relapse in every patient, and brentuximab vedotin exposure varied. The starting material was peripheral blood mononuclear cells (PBMCs), obtained before the fourth cycle of nivolumab. The receptors shown here come from a human donor with classical Hodgkin lymphoma.

The DNA of the CDR3 is TGTGCCAGCAGCAACCTAGCGGGGGGACATCAAGAGACCCAGTACTTC. The encoded protein is CASSNLAGGHQETQYF. V gene TRBV7-8 combines with J gene TRBJ2-5; 11 nucleotides match TRBD2. V gave up 5 bases and J gave up 2 bases; unmatched junction bases: 7. The CDR3 extends over 16 amino acids. Germline CDR1 reads SGHVS; CDR2 reads FQNEAQ. The complete variable domain, with remaining parts taken from reference TRBV7-8 and TRBJ2-5, reads GAGVSQSPRYKVAKRGQDVALRCDPISGHVSLFWYQQALGQGPEFLTYFQNEAQLDKSGLPSDRFFAERPEGSVSTLKIQRTQQEDSAVYLCASSNLAGGHQETQYFGPGTRLLVL.

The J gene is TRBJ2-7, the V gene TRBV27; 8 nucleotides align to TRBD2. CDR1 is MNHEY, CDR2 SMNVEV, per germline (reference sequence). This CDR3 spans 14 amino acids. Trimming at V came to 6 bases and at J to 0 bases, leaving 4 bases not matched to a gene. The DNA of the CDR3 is TGTGCCAGCAGCCCCCGGGGGGGCTCCTACGAGCAGTACTTC. It is translated as CASSPRGGSYEQYF.

This rearrangement joins TRBV27 to TRBJ1-5; TRBD1 agrees at 7 bases. Germline CDR1 MNHEY, CDR2 SMNVEV (reference sequence). The CDR3 is 13 residues long. With 6 bases clipped from V and 6 bases from J, the junction kept 5 bases outside the gene matches. As DNA, the CDR3 is TGTGCCAGCAGCCACCCAGGGGGTCAGCCCCAGCATTTT. Its translation: CASSHPGGQPQHF.

V usage is TRBV5-1 and J usage is TRBJ2-2; D might be TRBD1 (5 bases). The V gene's germline CDR1 is SGHRS and CDR2 YFSETQ. The V gene lost 5 bases and the J gene lost 1 base, with 15 bases spanning the gap. The CDR3 spans 16 residues. The CDR3, as DNA: TGCGCCAGCAGACTTCCTCGAACAGGGAACACCGGGGAGCTGTTTTTT. It codes for CASRLPRTGNTGELFF. Variable domain in full (rest from reference TRBV5-1 and TRBJ2-2): KAGVTQTPRYLIKTRGQQVTLSCSPISGHRSVSWYQQTPGQGLQFLFEYFSETQRNKGNFPGRFSGRQFSNSRSEMNVSTLELGDSALYLCASRLPRTGNTGELFFGEGSRLTVL.

This clone was counted a single time. The chain couples TRBV10-3 to TRBJ1-5; D gene unclear. Germline CDR1 reads ENHRY; CDR2 reads SYGVKD. CDR3 length: 15 amino acids. V lost 2 bases to trimming and J lost 1 base, with 9 bases between them. The chain's CDR3 is CAISERAGSNQPQHF. CDR3 bases: TGTGCCATCAGTGAGAGGGCCGGGAGCAATCAGCCCCAGCATTTT.

The genes are TRBV4-2 and TRBJ1-2, with D unresolved. With 0 bases removed from V and 8 bases from J, the gap between germline ends came to 16 bases. The CDR3 covers 15 residues. Germline V gives CDR1 LGHNA, CDR2 YNFKEQ. The CDR3 sequence: CASSQDPRLTRGYTF. The CDR3 DNA is TGTGCCAGCAGCCAAGATCCCCGACTTACTAGGGGCTACACCTTC.

This clone has more than one count but fewer than ten. The V call is TRBV4-2, the J call TRBJ2-3, with 10 bases identical to TRBD2. CDR1 is LGHNA, CDR2 YNFKEQ, per germline. The junction had 5 bases not matched to a gene; V was cut back by 1 base and J by 1 base. CDR3 length: 17 residues. CDR3 in amino acids: CASSQVSSGGGTDTQYF. The CDR3 DNA is TGTGCCAGCAGCCAAGTTTCTAGCGGGGGTGGCACAGATACGCAGTATTTT.

This chain uses TRBV19 with TRBJ1-4; D is unclear. This CDR3 has 14 residues. Germline V lookup: CDR1 LNHDA, CDR2 SQIVND (reference sequence). Trimming stripped 4 bases from V and 1 base from J, with 7 bases between. The CDR3 coding sequence is TGTGCCAGTAGTACACTGCGAACTAATGAAAAACTGTTTTTT. It is translated as CASSTLRTNEKLFF.

The rearrangement links TRBV10-3 to TRBJ2-3, with 8 positions matching TRBD1. The V and J ends lost 7 bases and 6 bases, in that order; junction bases with no gene match: 6. This CDR3 region has 13 residues. Per the germline V gene, CDR1 is ENHRY and CDR2 is SYGVKD. The CDR3 protein is CAINPTGEDTQYF. The CDR3, as DNA: TGTGCCATCAACCCGACAGGGGAGGATACGCAGTATTTT.

The CDR3 DNA follows: TGTGCCAGCAGCACCCACAGGGGTTCCTACGAGCAGTACTTC. It translates to CASSTHRGSYEQYF. This sequence joins TRBV13 and TRBJ2-7; 7 bases are shared with TRBD1. CDR1 and CDR2 from the germline V gene are PRHDT and FYEKMQ (reference sequence). The CDR3 sequence is 14 residues long. Trimming at V came to 5 bases and at J to 1 base, leaving 5 bases not matched to a gene.

This clone came up once. The chain recombines TRBV19 with TRBJ2-7; 9 nucleotides agree with TRBD1. V shed 4 bases and J 2 bases; nucleotides not matched to a gene: 0. This CDR3 contains 13 residues. The germline CDR1 and CDR2 sequences are LNHDA and SQIVND (reference sequence). The CDR3 DNA reads TGTGCCAGTAGTAGGGACAGGGCCTACGAGCAGTACTTC. Its protein product is CASSRDRAYEQYF.

The sample holds a few counts of this clone. This chain uses TRBV28 with TRBJ2-3; unclear D gene. The CDR3 runs to 17 residues. The germline V gene has CDR1 MDHEN and CDR2 SYDVKM. Trimming shortened V by 6 bases and J by 0 bases, and 19 bases separated the two germline ends. This chain's CDR3 is CASRPRAAPWSTDTQYF. The CDR3 DNA reads TGTGCCAGCAGGCCCCGGGCGGCCCCTTGGAGCACAGATACGCAGTATTTT.

The V call is TRBV5-5, the J call TRBJ1-2; possible D gene TRBD1, 6 bases. Germline assignment: CDR1 SGHKS and CDR2 YYEKEE (reference sequence). Trimming left V 0 bases short and J 12 bases short, with 12 bases between. CDR3 length: 12 residues. The CDR3 region has the DNA TGTGCCAGCAGCTTGGTGATAGGGGGGGACACCTTC. As protein: CASSLVIGGDTF. The variable domain in full, completed from reference TRBV5-5 and TRBJ1-2, reads DAGVTQSPTHLIKTRGQQVTLRCSPISGHKSVSWYQQVLGQGPQFIFQYYEKEERGRGNFPDRFSARQFPNYSSELNVNALLLGDSALYLCASSLVIGGDTFGSGTRLTVV.

This clone came up a few times. J is TRBJ2-2 and V is TRBV10-3; a weak D match, TRBD2 (7 bases). The CDR3 runs 18 residues. Per germline, CDR1 ENHRY and CDR2 SYGVKD. V dropped 3 bases and J dropped 4 bases, with 21 bases sitting between them. The CDR3 is CAISDLTGGRGFTGELFF. The CDR3 DNA is TGTGCCATCAGTGACCTGACGGGGGGCAGGGGTTTCACCGGGGAGCTGTTTTTT.

The chain links TRBV11-2 to TRBJ1-6; tentatively, D is TRBD1 (5 bases). The CDR3 length is 15 residues. The V gene's germline CDR1 is SGHAT and CDR2 FQNNGV. The V end lost 7 bases, the J end lost 1 base, and 11 bases lay between the germline ends. Here the CDR3 reads CASTRGGSYNSPLHF. For the CDR3, the DNA is TGTGCCAGCACGAGGGGAGGGTCCTATAATTCACCCCTCCACTTT.

The CDR3: CASSIGLVGGEAFF. The DNA of the CDR3 is TGTGCCAGTAGTATCGGTTTAGTGGGGGGTGAAGCTTTCTTT. J is TRBJ1-1 and V is TRBV19; tentative D call: TRBD1 (5 bases). Trimming shortened V by 3 bases and J by 7 bases, and 15 bases separated the two germline ends. Germline-derived CDR1 and CDR2 are LNHDA and SQIVND (reference sequence). The CDR3 extends over 14 amino acids. Based on the CDR3 plus reference TRBV19 and TRBJ1-1, the full variable domain is DGGITQSPKYLFRKEGQNVTLSCEQNLNHDAMYWYRQDPGQGLRLIYYSQIVNDFQKGDIAEGYSVSREKKESFPLTVTSAQKNPTAFYLCASSIGLVGGEAFFGQGTRLTVV.